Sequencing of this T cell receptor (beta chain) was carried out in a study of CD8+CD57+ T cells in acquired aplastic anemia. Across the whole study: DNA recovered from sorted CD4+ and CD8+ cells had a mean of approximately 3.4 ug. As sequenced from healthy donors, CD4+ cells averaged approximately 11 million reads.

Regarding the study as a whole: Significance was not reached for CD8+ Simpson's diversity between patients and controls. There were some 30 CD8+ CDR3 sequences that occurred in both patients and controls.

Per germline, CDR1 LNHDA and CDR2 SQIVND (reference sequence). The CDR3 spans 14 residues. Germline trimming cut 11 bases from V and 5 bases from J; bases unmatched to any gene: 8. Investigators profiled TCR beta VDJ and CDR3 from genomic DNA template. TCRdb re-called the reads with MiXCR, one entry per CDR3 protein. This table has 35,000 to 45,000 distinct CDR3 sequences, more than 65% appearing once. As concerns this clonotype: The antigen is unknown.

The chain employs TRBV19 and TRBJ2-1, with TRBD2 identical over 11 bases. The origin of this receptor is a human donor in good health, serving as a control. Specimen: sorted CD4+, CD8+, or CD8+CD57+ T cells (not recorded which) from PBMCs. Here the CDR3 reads CASESGLADNEQFF. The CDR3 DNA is TGTGCCTCTGAATCGGGACTAGCGGACAATGAGCAGTTCTTC.